The 20 T cell receptor beta chains given below trace back to one sample, sequenced in a study of cytomegalovirus exposure and HLA in healthy donors. 13 Jbeta primers and 60 Vbeta primers were used for the PCR. Produced via immunoSEQ multiplex PCR; TCRdb's table is partial and in-frame only. The table shows about 160,000 clones, with 80% to 90% occurring only once. The specimen sequenced was PBMCs. The receptors here all came from a man in his fifties or sixties in good health and CMV-seropositive.

The rearrangement links TRBV5-1 to TRBJ1-1; 10 bases align to TRBD1. V was clipped by 4 bases and J by 0 bases; unmatched bases: 3. The CDR3 is made up of 15 amino acids. Germline CDR1 SGHRS, CDR2 YFSETQ. The CDR3 spells CASSPGQGLNTEAFF. Written as DNA, the CDR3 is TGCGCCAGCAGCCCGGGACAGGGGTTGAACACTGAAGCTTTCTTT.

Comment on this clone: Given the absence of the conserved phenylalanine or tryptophan at the CDR3 end, a read error is likely. V gene TRBV11-1 combines with J gene TRBJ1-1, with a tentative D call TRBD1 (6 bases). The CDR3 has 13 residues. CDR1 is SGHAT and CDR2 is FQDESV in the germline V gene (reference sequence). The V end was cut by 4 bases, the J end by 0 bases, with 6 bases between. DNA of the CDR3: TGTGCCAGCAGCTGGACAGTGAACACTGAAGCTTTCCTT. Protein product: CASSWTVNTEAFL.

The CDR3 DNA reads TGTGCCAGCAGCGTCGCCGGGACAGGGGGAGCCGGAAACACCATATATTTT. Translated: CASSVAGTGGAGNTIYF. The chain carries TRBV9 and TRBJ1-3; 11 bases agree with TRBD1. Trimming at V came to 2 bases and at J to 4 bases, leaving 8 bases not matched to a gene. The CDR3 runs 17 residues. Germline assignment: CDR1 SGDLS and CDR2 YYNGEE.

The J gene is TRBJ1-2, the V gene TRBV5-4; D remains ambiguous. The CDR3 has 15 amino acids. The germline CDR1 and CDR2 sequences are SGHNT and YYREEE (reference sequence). With 5 bases removed from V and 1 base from J, the gap between germline ends came to 15 bases. For the CDR3, the DNA is TGTGCCAGCAGAACCGGGTCCCTCCGTAACTATGGCTACACCTTC. It codes for CASRTGSLRNYGYTF.

This clone occurred a few times. The chain carries TRBV27 and TRBJ2-7; D is possibly TRBD1 (6 bases). The V end lost 6 bases, the J end lost 4 bases, and 13 bases lay between the germline ends. The CDR3 totals 13 residues. Germline V gene lookup returns CDR1 MNHEY and CDR2 SMNVEV (reference sequence). CDR3 protein: CASRPGEGYEQYF. DNA for the CDR3: TGTGCCAGCAGACCAGGGGAAGGGTACGAGCAGTACTTC.

This chain connects TRBV5-4 to TRBJ2-7, with 11 bases matching TRBD2. This CDR3 is 13 amino acids long. V lost 3 bases to trimming and J lost 7 bases; unmatched junction nucleotides: 3. Germline V gene sequence: CDR1 SGHNT, CDR2 YYREEE (reference sequence). In DNA form, the CDR3 reads TGTGCCAGCAGCTCTAGCGGGGGGCTGGAGCAGTACTTC. Its protein is CASSSSGGLEQYF.

The chain couples TRBV19 to TRBJ1-5; D is perhaps TRBD1 (5 bases). The CDR3 is 15 residues long. The V end was cut by 7 bases, the J end by 2 bases, with 15 bases between. Per germline, CDR1 LNHDA and CDR2 SQIVND (reference sequence). The CDR3 sequence: CASNPAGEGNQPQHF. The DNA for the CDR3 is TGTGCCAGTAACCCCGCGGGGGAAGGCAATCAGCCCCAGCATTTT.

The J gene is TRBJ1-4, the V gene TRBV7-9; the D is unclear. The V gene's germline CDR1 is SEHNR and CDR2 FQNEAQ (reference sequence). This CDR3 is built from 14 residues. Deletions cut 1 base from V and 4 bases from J, with 7 bases between. CDR3 residues: CASSLERFNEKLFF. Written as DNA, the CDR3 is TGTGCCAGCAGCTTAGAGAGGTTTAATGAAAAACTGTTTTTT.

The rearrangement uses TRBV5-1 and TRBJ2-5; D is perhaps TRBD2 (5 bases). Between the trimmed V and J ends, which lost 1 base and 6 bases, there was a span of 13 bases. Germline CDR1 reads SGHRS; CDR2 reads YFSETQ. The CDR3 length is 14 residues. The chain's CDR3 is CASSLRQEEKTQYF. CDR3 bases: TGCGCCAGCAGCTTGAGGCAGGAGGAAAAGACCCAGTACTTC.

The CDR3 DNA follows: TGCGCCAGCATGAGGAGGGACCCCACCTCTGGGGCCAACGTCCTGACTTTC. This translates into CASMRRDPTSGANVLTF. The chain carries TRBV5-1 and TRBJ2-6, with D perhaps TRBD2 (6 bases). V lost 6 bases to trimming and J lost 0 bases, with 16 bases between them. Per the germline V gene, CDR1 is SGHRS and CDR2 is YFSETQ. The CDR3 runs 17 residues.

The J gene is TRBJ2-5, the V gene TRBV10-3; perhaps TRBD1 as D (5 bases). Germline loops: CDR1 ENHRY, CDR2 SYGVKD. CDR3 length: 13 residues. V was shortened by 6 bases and J by 3 bases, with 11 bases between the two germline ends. CDR3 loop: CAIRSDIKETQYF. DNA of the CDR3: TGTGCCATCAGGTCGGACATAAAAGAGACCCAGTACTTC.

The rearrangement joins TRBV6-5 to TRBJ1-2, with 7 bases that match TRBD1. V shed 6 bases, J shed 8 bases, and the junction held 6 bases outside the gene matches. Germline CDR1 is MNHEY and CDR2 is SVGAGI. The CDR3 totals 12 residues. The CDR3 reads CASSRQGIGYTF. The CDR3 DNA is TGTGCCAGCAGCCGACAGGGTATAGGCTACACCTTC.

The rearrangement joins TRBV10-3 to TRBJ2-2; 8 positions match TRBD1. There are 15 residues in the CDR3. V shed 7 bases, J shed 2 bases, and the junction held 6 bases outside the gene matches. Germline-derived CDR1 and CDR2 are ENHRY and SYGVKD. This chain's CDR3 is CAIKAGQVNTGELFF. CDR3 DNA: TGTGCCATCAAGGCGGGACAGGTCAACACCGGGGAGCTGTTTTTT.

This clone has a handful of counts. The chain is built from TRBV6-1 and TRBJ1-6; TRBD1 matches at 7 bases. Trimming cost V 6 bases and J 7 bases; bases outside gene matches: 9. This CDR3 is 15 amino acids long. Germline lookup yields CDR1 MNHNS and CDR2 SASEGT. The CDR3 protein is CASRVPGQTNSPLHF. CDR3 in DNA: TGTGCCAGCAGGGTACCGGGACAGACGAATTCACCCCTCCACTTT.

V and J are TRBV25-1 and TRBJ2-1; D may be TRBD2 (6 bases). The CDR3 is 15 amino acids. CDR1 and CDR2 from the germline V gene are MGHDK and SYGVNS. Trimming removed 7 bases from V and 4 bases from J, with 17 bases in between. The CDR3 loop reads CASKGDSGRYNEQFF. Written as DNA, the CDR3 is TGTGCCAGCAAAGGAGATAGCGGAAGATACAATGAGCAGTTCTTC.

The V call is TRBV11-3, the J call TRBJ1-4; D unresolved. The CDR3 covers 14 residues. The germline CDR1 and CDR2 sequences are SGHNT and YENEEA. With 3 bases removed from V and 0 bases from J, the gap between germline ends came to 5 bases. CDR3 in DNA: TGTGCCAGCAGCTTCCGGGCAACTAATGAAAAACTGTTTTTT. Translated: CASSFRATNEKLFF.

The V call is TRBV19, the J call TRBJ2-3, with D maybe TRBD1 (7 bases). Trimming stripped 5 bases from V and 6 bases from J, with 21 bases between. The CDR3 runs 16 residues. Germline V gene data show CDR1 as LNHDA and CDR2 as SQIVND (reference sequence). The CDR3, as DNA: TGTGCCAGTAGTCCAGGGGGGCCGAGGCTTAAGGATACGCAGTATTTT. Translating gives CASSPGGPRLKDTQYF.

The chain uses TRBV4-1 and TRBJ2-1; 8 bases are shared with TRBD2. J lost 4 bases, V lost 1 base, and 9 bases had no gene match. The CDR3 extends over 17 amino acids. From germline, CDR1 is MGHRA and CDR2 YSYEKL. The CDR3 loop is CASSQGDTSGFYNEQFF. The CDR3 nucleotides are TGCGCCAGCAGCCAAGGGGATACTAGCGGATTTTACAATGAGCAGTTCTTC.

The chain is built from TRBV29-1 and TRBJ2-1; 9 positions agree with TRBD2. The CDR3 extends over 14 amino acids. In germline, CDR1 is SQVTM, CDR2 ANQGSEA. Germline trimming cut 7 bases from V and 7 bases from J; bases unmatched to any gene: 11. As DNA, the CDR3 is TGCAGCGCAAAGCGGGAGGTCCCGGGGAATGAGCAGTTCTTC. It codes for CSAKREVPGNEQFF.

The chain has TRBV5-4 and TRBJ2-5, with TRBD2 matching over 10 bases. The CDR3 sequence is 17 residues long. Germline CDR1 reads SGHNT; CDR2 reads YYREEE (reference sequence). The J segment lost 3 bases and the V segment lost 4 bases, leaving 12 bases of the junction unmatched. The CDR3 nucleotides read TGTGCCAGCAGCCTACCGGGCCTAGCGGGAGTGGAAGAGACCCAGTACTTC. This translates into CASSLPGLAGVEETQYF.